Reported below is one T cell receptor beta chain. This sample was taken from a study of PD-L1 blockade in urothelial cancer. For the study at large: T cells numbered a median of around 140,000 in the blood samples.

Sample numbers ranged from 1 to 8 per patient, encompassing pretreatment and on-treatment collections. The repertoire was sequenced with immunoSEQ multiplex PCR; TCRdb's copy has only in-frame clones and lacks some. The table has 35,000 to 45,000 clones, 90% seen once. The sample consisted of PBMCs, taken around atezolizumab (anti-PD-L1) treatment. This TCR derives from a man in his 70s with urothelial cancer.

CDR3 protein: CASSVSGSSYNEQFF. The CDR3 DNA reads as TGTGCCAGCAGCGTTAGCGGGAGCTCCTACAATGAGCAGTTCTTC. The genes are TRBV9 and TRBJ2-1; 9 nucleotides match TRBD2. J was trimmed by 0 bases and V by 2 bases; bases with no gene match: 0. Looked up from germline, CDR1 is SGDLS and CDR2 is YYNGEE. The CDR3 contains 15 residues.